This record concerns one T cell receptor (beta chain) sequence. The antigen is unknown. TCRdb itself ran the 5' RACE reads through MiXCR, one entry per CDR3 protein. Among a few hundred thousand distinct CDR3 sequences, roughly 18% were seen once, and the ten largest hold more than 20%. This record belongs to a study of T-cell memory formation after mild COVID-19. Study summary: The study found TCR clusters largely donor specific. Points from the study as a whole: In pre-infection memory, a portion of responding clones appeared, which suggested that cross-reactive memory joined.

The sequenced sample consisted of PBMCs or a T cell subset sorted from them (not recorded which). The source is a man younger than 35 who had mild COVID-19 (a few samples of this study predate the infection). Cell type and time point are not known.

The CDR3: CASSYGTSGGSGTQYF. CDR3 DNA: TGCGCCAGCAGCTATGGGACTAGCGGCGGATCCGGGACCCAGTACTTC. J is TRBJ2-5 and V is TRBV5-1; 11 positions agree with TRBD2. CDR1 and CDR2 (germline): SGHRS, YFSETQ. Unmatched junction bases numbered 11, after V lost 3 bases and J lost 7 bases. CDR3 length: 16 amino acids.